Below, one T cell receptor (beta chain) is given with its context. Clinical history as reported by participants underpinned cohort assignment. Symptom resolution, clearance, or two negative PCRs marked the recovered donors of Cohort 3. The V gene's germline CDR1 is SEHNR and CDR2 FQNEAQ (reference sequence). This CDR3 has 17 residues. V lost 5 bases to trimming and J lost 0 bases, with 17 bases between them. This sample was taken from a study of blood T cell repertoires in COVID-19. The wider study: PBMCs, B-cell-depleted T cells, or T cells provided the cDNA or gDNA that made up the material.

Authors' analysis steps: Estimated nucleated cell counts came from reference gene primer amplification. The assay was immunoSEQ multiplex PCR, and TCRdb's table has in-frame clones only and misses some. D and trimming come from the DNA, and the V and J calls and clone size come from that table. The sample lists 190,000 or so clones, 80% to 90% occurring once. The clonotype was recovered from a man aged 35 to 55 who had recovered from COVID-19. This chain links TRBV7-9 with TRBJ2-4; maybe TRBD1 (6 bases). What was sequenced was PBMCs or T cells enriched from blood (not recorded which). The CDR3 nucleotides are TGTGCCAGCAGCCCCACGGGTTGGGGGCTAGCCAAAAACATTCAGTACTTC. Protein product: CASSPTGWGLAKNIQYF.